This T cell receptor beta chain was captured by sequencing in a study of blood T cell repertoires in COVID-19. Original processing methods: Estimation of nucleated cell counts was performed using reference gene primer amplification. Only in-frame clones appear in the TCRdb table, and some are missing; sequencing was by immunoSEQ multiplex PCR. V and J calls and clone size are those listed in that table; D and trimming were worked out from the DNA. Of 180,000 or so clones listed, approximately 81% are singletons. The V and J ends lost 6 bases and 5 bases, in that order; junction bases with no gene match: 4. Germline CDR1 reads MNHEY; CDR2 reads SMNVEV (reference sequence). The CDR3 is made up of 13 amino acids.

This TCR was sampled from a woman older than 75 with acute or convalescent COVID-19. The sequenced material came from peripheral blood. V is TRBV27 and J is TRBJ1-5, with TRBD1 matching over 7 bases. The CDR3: CASRPTGDQPQHF. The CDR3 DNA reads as TGTGCCAGCAGACCAACAGGGGATCAGCCCCAGCATTTT.